This T cell receptor beta chain was recorded in a study of blood T cell repertoires in COVID-19. The CDR3 spans 13 residues. Germline V gene data show CDR1 as MNHEY and CDR2 as SVGAGI. V gave up 5 bases and J gave up 8 bases, with 15 bases separating them. Sequencing used immunoSEQ multiplex PCR; TCRdb keeps in-frame clones, though not all of them. The sample lists approximately 50,000 clones; around 80% were seen once. Sequenced: peripheral blood. V gene TRBV6-5 combines with J gene TRBJ1-2; the D gene is possibly TRBD1 (5 bases). The source of this sequence is a man aged 70 or older with acute or convalescent COVID-19. CDR3 in DNA: TGTGCCAGCAGTCCCCGGACATTGAAAGGCTACACCTTC. Amino acid sequence: CASSPRTLKGYTF.